These 29 T cell receptor beta chains came from one sample sequenced in a study of identical twins. TCRdb re-called the 5' RACE reads with MiXCR, one entry per CDR3 protein. The sample holds 200,000 to 250,000 distinct CDR3 sequences, more than 9% seen once. The specimen sequenced was memory T cells sorted from blood. These receptors were collected from a man aged 45 to 65 in good health.

This clonotype was counted between two and nine times. The V gene is TRBV19, the J gene TRBJ2-3; TRBD2 agrees at 9 bases. V was pared by 6 bases and J by 5 bases, with 6 bases of the junction left unmatched. Germline values: CDR1 LNHDA, CDR2 SQIVND (reference sequence). The CDR3 covers 14 residues. The CDR3 region is CASSPGTSLDTQYF. The CDR3 coding sequence is TGTGCCAGTAGCCCCGGGACTAGCTTAGATACGCAGTATTTT.

This clonotype was seen only a few times. The chain couples TRBV12-3 or TRBV12-4 to TRBJ2-5, with D tentatively TRBD2 (5 bases). The CDR3 totals 13 residues. The V gene lost 3 bases and the J gene lost 7 bases, with 12 bases spanning the gap. In DNA, the CDR3 is TGTGCCAGCAGTTTGGAAGGGAGCGGGACCCAGTACTTC. It encodes CASSLEGSGTQYF.

The sample holds many counts of this clonotype. The CDR3 sequence: CSVVSGNTEAFF. CDR3 nucleotides: TGCAGCGTTGTCAGCGGGAACACTGAAGCTTTCTTT. The rearrangement uses TRBV29-1 and TRBJ1-1; D remains unclear. In germline, CDR1 is SQVTM, CDR2 ANQGSEA. Trimming took 4 bases from V and 1 from J, leaving 7 bases between them. The CDR3 spans 12 residues.

The chain employs TRBV14 and TRBJ2-3; possible D gene TRBD1, 6 bases. Trimming left V 5 bases short and J 0 bases short, with 15 bases between. The CDR3 is made up of 16 amino acids. Germline CDR1 and CDR2: SGHDN and FVKESK. CDR3 nucleotides: TGTGCCAGCAGCGGGACAAGACTTACTAGCACAGATACGCAGTATTTT. Translated, it gives CASSGTRLTSTDTQYF.

This clonotype was seen many times. V usage is TRBV5-1 and J usage is TRBJ2-7; D is tentatively TRBD1 or TRBD2 (5 bases each). CDR1 and CDR2 from the germline V gene are SGHRS and YFSETQ. V was trimmed by 0 bases and J by 5 bases, leaving 6 bases between them. This CDR3 is 12 amino acids long. DNA of the CDR3: TGCGCCAGCAGCTTGGGGGACGACGAGCAGTACTTC. Residues: CASSLGDDEQYF. Supplemented by reference TRBV5-1 and TRBJ2-7, the full variable domain reads KAGVTQTPRYLIKTRGQQVTLSCSPISGHRSVSWYQQTPGQGLQFLFEYFSETQRNKGNFPGRFSGRQFSNSRSEMNVSTLELGDSALYLCASSLGDDEQYFGPGTRLTVT.

The table lists this clonotype with many counts. This chain links TRBV10-3 with TRBJ2-5; either TRBD1 or TRBD2 may supply D (6 bases each). V dropped 0 bases and J dropped 4 bases, with 12 bases sitting between them. The CDR3 is made up of 15 amino acids. Germline CDR1 and CDR2: ENHRY and SYGVKD. CDR3 residues: CAISESTGGGETQYF. The CDR3 DNA is TGTGCCATCAGTGAGTCGACAGGAGGGGGAGAGACCCAGTACTTC.

This clonotype occurred many times. J is TRBJ1-1 and V is TRBV6-2 or TRBV6-3; D is unresolved. CDR3 size: 14 residues. Per the germline V gene, CDR1 is MNHEY and CDR2 is SVGEGT. V lost 2 bases and J lost 7, with 14 bases in between. CDR3 DNA sequence: TGTGCCAGCAGTTACATCTCGGATATCAGTGAAGCTTTCTTT. Its protein product is CASSYISDISEAFF.

Notes on this clonotype: A much larger clone lies a single base off, so this may be a read error. The rearrangement joins TRBV5-1 to TRBJ2-5; the D gene is possibly TRBD1 (5 bases). Deletions cut 1 base from V and 5 bases from J, with 12 bases between. In germline, CDR1 is SGHRS, CDR2 YFSETQ. This CDR3 region has 14 residues. The CDR3 DNA is TGCGCCAGCAGCTTGCCAGGGTCAGTGGAGACCCAGTACTTC. It encodes CASSLPGSVETQYF.

This clonotype was counted many times. V is TRBV5-5 and J is TRBJ2-7; perhaps TRBD2 as D (5 bases). V was shortened by 4 bases and J by 2 bases, with 10 bases between the two germline ends. Germline CDR1 SGHKS, CDR2 YYEKEE (reference sequence). The CDR3 is 13 residues long. The CDR3: CASSRPGTYEQYF. As DNA, the CDR3 is TGTGCCAGCAGCCGTCCCGGGACCTACGAGCAGTACTTC.

This clonotype has at least ten counts. At one of its ends the junction is not consistent with the germline gene, which may arise from a read error. CDR3: CSVRRREGLPEQYF. DNA of the CDR3: TGCAGTGTTAGACGGCGGGAGGGCCTTCCCGAGCAGTACTTC. The V gene is TRBV20-1, the J gene TRBJ2-7; 9 bases line up with TRBD2. This CDR3 has 14 residues. The germline V gene has CDR1 DFQATT and CDR2 SNEGSKA (reference sequence).

This clonotype was seen ten or more times. V and J are TRBV14 and TRBJ2-7; TRBD2 might be the D (5 bases). The CDR3 extends over 13 amino acids. The ends were cut back, 1 base at V and 9 bases at J, with 13 bases in the middle. Germline loops: CDR1 SGHDN, CDR2 FVKESK. CDR3 protein: CASSQGERGRQYF. The CDR3 DNA sequence: TGTGCCAGCAGCCAAGGGGAGCGCGGAAGGCAGTACTTC.

This clonotype was seen repeatedly, ten times or more. The J gene is TRBJ2-2, the V gene TRBV5-4; a weak D match, TRBD1 (6 bases). CDR3 length: 16 residues. V shed 4 bases and J shed 0 bases, with 13 bases lying between them. CDR1 and CDR2 (germline): SGHNT, YYREEE (reference sequence). CDR3 in DNA: TGTGCCAGCAGCACCCGACAGGAAGCGAACACCGGGGAGCTGTTTTTT. It yields the protein CASSTRQEANTGELFF.

This clonotype was found many times. The chain recombines TRBV6-1 with TRBJ1-2; D not certain. The germline CDR1 and CDR2 sequences are MNHNS and SASEGT. V lost 6 bases and J lost 2, with 10 bases in between. The CDR3 spans 13 residues. CDR3 in amino acids: CASSLTPNYGYTF. Here the CDR3 DNA reads TGTGCCAGCAGCTTGACCCCGAACTATGGCTACACCTTC.

This clonotype was observed many times. The genes are TRBV20-1 and TRBJ2-3, with D possibly matching TRBD2 (5 bases). Trimming pared 3 bases from V and 2 bases from J, leaving 15 bases between. Germline V lookup: CDR1 DFQATT, CDR2 SNEGSKA (reference sequence). The CDR3 has 15 amino acids. Written as DNA, the CDR3 is TGCAGTGCTAGTATCCCTGGGGAGTTCACAGATACGCAGTATTTT. Protein product: CSASIPGEFTDTQYF.

This chain uses TRBV12-2 with TRBJ2-3; TRBD2, the table's D call, was not compared with the DNA. TRBV12-2 is marked as a pseudogene. The CDR3 runs to 17 residues. The CDR3 is CASRSLEVPGATDTQYF. The CDR3, as DNA: TGTGCAAGTCGCTCGCTCGAAGTTCCGGGAGCCACAGATACGCAGTATTTT.

In its sample, this clonotype was seen a few times. The rearrangement joins TRBV7-3 to TRBJ2-7; 7 nucleotides line up with TRBD1. V dropped 2 bases and J dropped 0; count of bases not matched to a gene: 7. Germline-derived CDR1 and CDR2 are SGHTA and FQGTGA. This CDR3 has 16 residues. The CDR3 is CASSLLNRGPSYEQYF. The CDR3, as DNA: TGTGCCAGCAGCTTATTAAACAGGGGTCCCTCCTACGAGCAGTACTTC. Drawing the rest from reference TRBV7-3 and TRBJ2-7, the complete variable domain is GAGVSQTPSNKVTEKGKYVELRCDPISGHTALYWYRQSLGQGPEFLIYFQGTGAADDSGLPNDRFFAVRPEGSVSTLKIQRTERGDSAVYLCASSLLNRGPSYEQYFGPGTRLTVT.

V usage is TRBV29-1 and J usage is TRBJ1-1, with 7 bases matching TRBD1. The length of the CDR3 is 13 residues. Germline assignment: CDR1 SQVTM and CDR2 ANQGSEA. J gave up 1 base and V 2 bases, and 1 base lay outside the gene matches. The CDR3 DNA reads as TGCAGCGTTGAACGACAGGGGAACACTGAAGCTTTCTTT. The encoded protein is CSVERQGNTEAFF.

This clonotype was observed a handful of times. The chain recombines TRBV5-1 with TRBJ1-6, with TRBD1 as a possible D gene (6 bases). In germline, CDR1 is SGHRS, CDR2 YFSETQ. The CDR3 spans 15 residues. V was pared by 1 base and J by 7 bases, with 12 bases between. CDR3 nucleotides: TGCGCCAGCAGCTTGTCAGGACAGTCGAATTCACCCCTCCACTTT. Translating gives CASSLSGQSNSPLHF.

At least ten counts were recorded for this clonotype. The rearrangement uses TRBV27 and TRBJ1-5, with D unresolved. With 3 bases removed from V and 0 bases from J, the gap between germline ends came to 6 bases. The length of the CDR3 is 14 residues. Germline V gives CDR1 MNHEY, CDR2 SMNVEV (reference sequence). The chain's CDR3 is CASSFLNSNQPQHF. The DNA for the CDR3 is TGTGCCAGCAGTTTCCTCAATAGCAATCAGCCCCAGCATTTT.

The chain employs TRBV12-3 or TRBV12-4 and TRBJ1-6; no clear D gene. CDR3 length: 12 residues. Trimming took 3 bases from V and 10 from J, leaving 7 bases between them. CDR3 loop: CASSLGSSPLHF. CDR3 nucleotide sequence: TGTGCCAGCAGTTTGGGTTCCTCACCCCTCCACTTT.

This clonotype was observed a handful of times. The rearrangement joins TRBV6-1 to TRBJ2-5; TRBD2 is a possible D gene (6 bases). V gave up 7 bases and J gave up 4 bases, with 13 bases separating them. The germline V gene has CDR1 MNHNS and CDR2 SASEGT. The CDR3 sequence is 13 residues long. CDR3 sequence: CASTPGGGETQYF. CDR3 coding DNA: TGTGCCAGCACCCCTGGGGGAGGAGAGACCCAGTACTTC.

This clonotype was recorded at least ten times. The chain carries TRBV20-1 and TRBJ1-2; the D gene is possibly TRBD1 (5 bases). Per germline, CDR1 DFQATT and CDR2 SNEGSKA (reference sequence). The V gene lost 3 bases and the J gene lost 0 bases, with 23 bases spanning the gap. This CDR3 has 18 residues. As DNA, the CDR3 is TGCAGTGCTAGCATGGGGGTTGGAAGTTACGAGGCTAACTATGGCTACACCTTC. The encoded protein is CSASMGVGSYEANYGYTF.

This clonotype was observed at least ten times. The chain is built from TRBV5-1 and TRBJ1-2, with TRBD1 matching 10 bases. The V gene's germline CDR1 is SGHRS and CDR2 YFSETQ. V lost 4 bases to trimming and J lost 2 bases; unmatched junction nucleotides: 8. The CDR3 has 16 residues. The CDR3 region has the DNA TGCGCCAGCAGCACCGGGACAGGGGACAACAACTATGGCTACACCTTC. Its translation is CASSTGTGDNNYGYTF.

This clonotype appeared many times. This chain uses TRBV27 with TRBJ1-1; 9 bases are shared with TRBD1. Looked up from germline, CDR1 is MNHEY and CDR2 is SMNVEV (reference sequence). CDR3 length equals 14 residues. The junction had 4 bases not matched to a gene; V was cut back by 4 bases and J by 4 bases. CDR3 nucleotides: TGTGCCAGCAGTTGGGGACAGGGAGGCACTGAAGCTTTCTTT. Translating gives CASSWGQGGTEAFF.

This clonotype turned up a few times. This chain uses TRBV7-2 with TRBJ1-6; D gene uncertain. CDR3 length: 12 amino acids. With 2 bases removed from V and 9 bases from J, the gap between germline ends came to 5 bases. Per germline, CDR1 SGHTA and CDR2 FQGNSA. The CDR3 reads CASSLFASPLHF. For the CDR3, the DNA is TGTGCCAGCAGCTTATTTGCTTCACCCCTCCACTTT.

In this sample, this clonotype turned up many times. The J gene is TRBJ2-7, the V gene TRBV5-5; 7 bases agree with TRBD1. The CDR3 totals 15 residues. Germline CDR1 is SGHKS and CDR2 is YYEKEE (reference sequence). J gave up 0 bases and V 5 bases, and 8 bases lay outside the gene matches. For the CDR3, the DNA is TGTGCCAGCAGGTCTGACAGGGCCAGCTCCTACGAGCAGTACTTC. Translating it yields CASRSDRASSYEQYF.

This clonotype has more than one count but fewer than ten. The chain links TRBV4-2 to TRBJ2-1; 7 bases map to TRBD1. Germline CDR1 is LGHNA and CDR2 is YNFKEQ. This CDR3 contains 15 residues. V gave up 4 bases and J gave up 1 base; unmatched junction bases: 4. For the CDR3, the DNA is TGTGCCAGCAGCCTCGACAGGGAATCCTACAATGAGCAGTTCTTC. This gives the protein CASSLDRESYNEQFF.

The chain joins TRBV5-1 to TRBJ1-1, with D tentatively TRBD1 (6 bases). The CDR3 consists of 16 residues. V was cut by 0 bases and J by 4 bases, with 16 bases left in between. Germline values: CDR1 SGHRS, CDR2 YFSETQ. The CDR3 region is CASSLAQGRGTTEAFF. The DNA of the CDR3 is TGCGCCAGCAGCTTGGCCCAGGGGCGCGGGACCACTGAAGCTTTCTTT.

There are a few counts of this clonotype. CDR3 sequence: CASGGQGFGYTF. DNA of the CDR3: TGTGCCAGCGGGGGACAGGGATTTGGCTACACCTTC. The chain combines TRBV12-3 or TRBV12-4 with TRBJ1-2; 9 bases match TRBD1. Losses at the gene ends were 8 bases for V and 7 bases for J; bases not matched to a gene: 5. This CDR3 is built from 12 residues.